The clone carrying this TCR beta chain has only a few counts. Its antigen is not known. For TCR beta, libraries came from iRepertoire HTBI primers and Arm-PCR of CDR3 regions. Study processing details: Samples jointly harbored roughly 60 TRBV and more than eleven TRBJ segments. TCRdb re-derived calls from the multiplex PCR reads in MiXCR, one entry per CDR3 protein. The V and J calls reflect TCRdb's pipeline rather than the authors' work. The sample holds 580,000 or so distinct CDR3 sequences, about 15% seen once. The CDR3 is 14 residues long. Looked up from germline, CDR1 is GTSNPN and CDR2 is SVGIG (reference sequence). Trimming removed 0 bases at V and 3 bases at J, with 9 bases between. The data were taken from a study of regulatory T cells in long-lasting Graves disease. Study-level background: Under 3 months of antithyroid drugs had been taken by newly diagnosed Graves' patients. Notes on the study in general: There was favoring of TRBV28, TRBJ1-2 and TRBJ2-5 in persistent disease.

Described time point: newly diagnosed GD, antithyroid drugs for less than 3 months. Isolated PBMC RNA provided the starting material for the TCR library. Criteria from the American Thyroid Association guidelines were applied to diagnose Graves' disease. This same sample was also taken into another study, of T cells in Graves' hyperthyroidism and ophthalmopathy.

This TCR was sampled from a man in his late teens or twenties with Graves disease. The source material was peripheral blood mononuclear cells (PBMCs), sampled at new diagnosis, from a patient treated with antithyroid drugs. V gene TRBV30 combines with J gene TRBJ1-5; D might be TRBD1 (6 bases). The CDR3 protein is CAWSVRGSNQPQHF. CDR3 nucleotide sequence: TGTGCCTGGAGTGTAAGGGGGTCCAATCAGCCCCAGCATTTT. The full variable domain, rest sourced from reference TRBV30 and TRBJ1-5, is SQTIHQWPATLVQPVGSPLSLECTVEGTSNPNLYWYRQAAGRGLQLLFYSVGIGQISSEVPQNLSASRPQDRQFILSSKKLLLSDSGFYLCAWSVRGSNQPQHFGDGTRLSIL.